This T cell receptor beta chain was sequenced during a study of Graves' ophthalmopathy and Graves' hyperthyroidism. Study as a whole: Peripheral blood sampling preceded any treatment and occurred at initial diagnosis.

This CDR3 is 12 amino acids long. From germline, CDR1 is DFQATT and CDR2 SNEGSKA (reference sequence). V was clipped by 3 bases and J by 6 bases; unmatched bases: 5. Beta-chain TCR CDR3 regions were amplified from RNA transcripts. An initial RT-PCR round employing HTBI primers preceded a second-round multiplex PCR. In TCRdb, the multiplex PCR reads were re-called with MiXCR into one record per CDR3 protein. The data contain a few hundred thousand distinct CDR3 sequences, about a sixth of them singletons. The chain links TRBV20-1 to TRBJ2-7, with TRBD1 matching 7 bases. The source material was peripheral blood. The receptor's source is an adult man with Graves' ophthalmopathy. CDR3 sequence: CSASPNRGEQYF. The CDR3 nucleotides are TGCAGTGCTAGCCCGAACAGGGGCGAGCAGTACTTC.